These 7 T cell receptor beta chains were sequenced from one sample in a study of cytomegalovirus exposure and HLA in healthy donors. PCR was performed using 60 Vbeta and 13 Jbeta primers. TCRdb's copy holds only in-frame clones and misses some; the assay was immunoSEQ multiplex PCR. The data contain fewer than 100,000 clones, 60% to 80% of them singletons. What was sequenced was PBMCs. The receptor source for this set is a female donor in good health and CMV-seronegative.

The chain is built from TRBV19 and TRBJ1-1; 7 nucleotides align to TRBD1. CDR1 is LNHDA and CDR2 is SQIVND in the germline V gene (reference sequence). The V gene end was trimmed by 3 bases and the J gene end by 4 bases; junction bases not matched to a gene: 11. This CDR3 is built from 16 residues. The CDR3 sequence is CASSMGFRPGGTEAFF. The CDR3 nucleotides read TGTGCCAGTAGTATGGGGTTTAGACCAGGGGGCACTGAAGCTTTCTTT.

The chain links TRBV25-1 to TRBJ1-1; 7 bases map to TRBD1. The CDR3 has 14 residues. The trim removed 7 bases at V and 4 bases at J, leaving 9 bases unmatched. The germline CDR1 and CDR2 sequences are MGHDK and SYGVNS. Here the CDR3 reads CASNPGRGTTEAFF. The CDR3 region has the DNA TGTGCCAGCAACCCCGGCAGGGGGACCACTGAAGCTTTCTTT.

This clone was seen more than once but under ten times. This chain links TRBV5-1 with TRBJ1-1, with D unresolved. The V end lost 4 bases, the J end lost 1 base, and 11 bases lay between the germline ends. The germline V gene has CDR1 SGHRS and CDR2 YFSETQ. This CDR3 has 14 residues. This CDR3 reads CASSPTAENTEAFF. The CDR3 DNA sequence: TGCGCCAGCAGCCCCACGGCGGAGAACACTGAAGCTTTCTTT.

J is TRBJ2-6 and V is TRBV7-9; a weak D match, TRBD1 (6 bases). V gave up 6 bases and J gave up 0 bases, with 18 bases separating them. Germline V lookup: CDR1 SEHNR, CDR2 FQNEAQ (reference sequence). The CDR3 consists of 18 residues. CDR3 region: CASRLGAGLSSGANVLTF. DNA of the CDR3: TGTGCCAGCAGGTTGGGGGCCGGTCTCAGCTCTGGGGCCAACGTCCTGACTTTC.

This sequence joins TRBV30 and TRBJ2-1; possibly TRBD2 for D (7 bases). Germline CDR1 GTSNPN, CDR2 SVGIG (reference sequence). The CDR3 has 16 amino acids. Trimming took 0 bases from V and 0 from J, leaving 12 bases between them. The CDR3 DNA reads as TGTGCCTGGAGTGTAAGTGGGGGGGCCTCCTACAATGAGCAGTTCTTC. Translated: CAWSVSGGASYNEQFF.

This chain links TRBV15 with TRBJ1-5, with D perhaps TRBD1 (6 bases). The CDR3 is 15 amino acids. Germline CDR1 LNHNV, CDR2 YYDKDF (reference sequence). Between the trimmed V and J ends, which lost 5 bases and 3 bases, there was a span of 14 bases. CDR3 sequence reads: CATSAWTESNQPQHF. The CDR3 DNA reads TGTGCCACCAGCGCCTGGACAGAATCCAATCAGCCCCAGCATTTT.

This clone turned up a few times. CDR3 DNA sequence: TGTGCCAGCAACTCCCACGACTATGGCTACACCTTC. Amino acids: CASNSHDYGYTF. The chain uses TRBV7-9 and TRBJ1-2, with D hard to call. This CDR3 is 12 amino acids long. Trimming removed 7 bases from V and 3 bases from J, with 9 bases in between. Germline V gene sequence: CDR1 SEHNR, CDR2 FQNEAQ (reference sequence).